The 26 T cell receptor beta chains below come from one sample, sequenced in a study of blood T cell repertoires in COVID-19. Repertoires were generated with immunoSEQ multiplex PCR, while TCRdb's copy carries only in-frame clones and drops some. The table includes hundreds of thousands of clones, more than 70% detected once. Material for sequencing was peripheral blood. These receptors were taken from a woman between 65 and 79 years old with COVID-19, enrolled during active disease.

This clone was observed a few times. The rearrangement uses TRBV6-2 or TRBV6-3 and TRBJ1-1, with D maybe TRBD1 (5 bases). The CDR3 totals 15 residues. The V gene lost 5 bases and the J gene lost 0 bases, with 13 bases spanning the gap. From germline, CDR1 is MNHEY and CDR2 SVGEGT. This CDR3 is CASSRQFNMNTEAFF. The CDR3 coding sequence is TGTGCCAGCAGTAGACAGTTTAATATGAACACTGAAGCTTTCTTT.

The chain employs TRBV6-2 or TRBV6-3 and TRBJ1-4, with D hard to call. Germline CDR1 reads MNHEY; CDR2 reads SVGEGT. This CDR3 has 14 amino acids. The germline V and J ends were trimmed by 2 bases and 8 bases, with 12 bases remaining between them. This chain's CDR3 is CASSYVGVEEKLFF. The CDR3 DNA reads TGTGCCAGCAGTTACGTGGGAGTAGAGGAAAAACTGTTTTTT.

The chain couples TRBV13 to TRBJ2-7, with D perhaps TRBD1 (7 bases). V shed 6 bases and J shed 0 bases, with 15 bases lying between them. This CDR3 is built from 15 residues. Per germline, CDR1 PRHDT and CDR2 FYEKMQ (reference sequence). The CDR3 nucleotides read TGTGCCAGCAGTTCAGGGGGGAGGAGCTCCTACGAGCAGTACTTC. Translation gives CASSSGGRSSYEQYF.

This chain uses TRBV24-1 with TRBJ2-2; maybe TRBD1 (7 bases). Trimming took 3 bases from V and 1 from J, leaving 17 bases between them. CDR3 length: 18 amino acids. In germline, CDR1 is KGHDR, CDR2 SFDVKD. The CDR3 sequence is CATSDAAGGGGNTGELFF. CDR3 sequence (DNA): TGTGCCACCAGTGATGCCGCCGGAGGGGGCGGGAACACCGGGGAGCTGTTTTTT.

The gene calls are TRBV5-4 and TRBJ1-1; 9 bases are a match to TRBD1. Looked up from germline, CDR1 is SGHNT and CDR2 is YYREEE (reference sequence). This CDR3 is built from 13 residues. V lost 9 bases, J lost 0 bases, and 3 bases stayed unmatched. Written as DNA, the CDR3 is TGTGCCATCAACAGGGGGCTGAACACTGAAGCTTTCTTT. This encodes CAINRGLNTEAFF.

The gene calls are TRBV6-1 and TRBJ1-5; possibly TRBD1 for D (5 bases). The CDR3 covers 14 residues. Germline V gives CDR1 MNHNS, CDR2 SASEGT. V shed 7 bases and J shed 7 bases, with 17 bases lying between them. The DNA for the CDR3 is TGTGCCAGCACCCAAGGGGCTGGTGGGCAGCCCCAGCATTTT. It is translated as CASTQGAGGQPQHF.

This sequence joins TRBV15 and TRBJ1-3, with D possibly being TRBD1 (5 bases). With 6 bases removed from V and 3 bases from J, the gap between germline ends came to 18 bases. Germline V gene sequence: CDR1 LNHNV, CDR2 YYDKDF (reference sequence). CDR3 length: 16 amino acids. The CDR3 DNA follows: TGTGCCACCAGACTAACAGGCATCCCTTATGGAAACACCATATATTTT. Residues: CATRLTGIPYGNTIYF. The entire variable domain, with the rest obtained from reference TRBV15 and TRBJ1-3, is as follows: DAMVIQNPRYQVTQFGKPVTLSCSQTLNHNVMYWYQQKSSQAPKLLFHYYDKDFNNEADTPDNFQSRRPNTSFCFLDIRSPGLGDTAMYLCATRLTGIPYGNTIYFGEGSWLTVV.

The chain joins TRBV4-3 to TRBJ2-7; D may be TRBD1 (5 bases). The CDR3 consists of 15 residues. CDR1 is LGHNA, CDR2 YSLEER, per germline. The V gene lost 0 bases and the J gene lost 1 base, with 10 bases spanning the gap. Written as DNA, the CDR3 is TGCGCCAGCAGCCAAGAAGACAGCCAGTCCTACGAGCAGTACTTC. It codes for CASSQEDSQSYEQYF.

The chain recombines TRBV28 with TRBJ1-2; the D gene is possibly TRBD1 (6 bases). Germline V gene data show CDR1 as MDHEN and CDR2 as SYDVKM. V gave up 6 bases and J gave up 3 bases, with 23 bases separating them. The CDR3 is 17 residues long. CDR3 nucleotides: TGTGCCAGCAGCCATACAGAAGGGACACCGCTTTACTATGGCTACACCTTC. It encodes CASSHTEGTPLYYGYTF.

The genes are TRBV27 and TRBJ2-5; the D gene is possibly TRBD2 (6 bases). Germline CDR1 MNHEY, CDR2 SMNVEV (reference sequence). The CDR3 extends over 16 amino acids. V was clipped by 2 bases and J by 1 base, with 14 bases between them. In DNA, the CDR3 is TGTGCCAGCAGTTTAAGGTATAGCGGACTCCAAGAGACCCAGTACTTC. Translating it yields CASSLRYSGLQETQYF.

The rearrangement uses TRBV2 and TRBJ2-3, with a tentative D call TRBD2 (7 bases). The V end lost 4 bases, the J end lost 4 bases, and 9 bases lay between the germline ends. CDR3 size: 13 residues. Germline V gene sequence: CDR1 SNHLY, CDR2 FYNNEI. CDR3 region: CASSVGGADTQYF. CDR3 nucleotide sequence: TGTGCCAGCAGTGTAGGGGGGGCAGATACGCAGTATTTT.

This chain joins TRBV19 and TRBJ1-6, with TRBD1 identical over 7 bases. The CDR3 covers 14 residues. In germline, CDR1 is LNHDA, CDR2 SQIVND (reference sequence). J was trimmed by 10 bases and V by 9 bases; bases with no gene match: 12. As DNA, the CDR3 is TGTGCCAGCGAGGTGACAGGGTTCGGATCACCCCTCCACTTT. It specifies CASEVTGFGSPLHF. The full variable domain, rest sourced from reference TRBV19 and TRBJ1-6, is DGGITQSPKYLFRKEGQNVTLSCEQNLNHDAMYWYRQDPGQGLRLIYYSQIVNDFQKGDIAEGYSVSREKKESFPLTVTSAQKNPTAFYLCASEVTGFGSPLHFGNGTRLTVT.

The V gene is TRBV19, the J gene TRBJ1-2; 7 positions agree with TRBD1. Germline trimming cut 3 bases from V and 0 bases from J; bases unmatched to any gene: 4. In germline, CDR1 is LNHDA, CDR2 SQIVND (reference sequence). The CDR3 loop spans 15 amino acids. CDR3 in amino acids: CASSIYQGANYGYTF. The CDR3 DNA follows: TGTGCCAGTAGTATCTACCAGGGGGCTAACTATGGCTACACCTTC.

The chain carries TRBV28 and TRBJ1-6, with 10 bases that match TRBD1. The CDR3 runs 16 residues. The V and J ends lost 4 bases and 9 bases, in that order; junction bases with no gene match: 9. Germline CDR1 is MDHEN and CDR2 is SYDVKM. CDR3 nucleotides: TGTGCCAGCAGTTCCTACCTTAGGGACAGGGGTTCACCCCTCCACTTT. It is translated as CASSSYLRDRGSPLHF.

Only one count was recorded for this clone. The genes are TRBV19 and TRBJ2-4; TRBD2 matches at 9 bases. Germline assignment: CDR1 LNHDA and CDR2 SQIVND (reference sequence). Trimming cost V 5 bases and J 6 bases; bases outside gene matches: 5. The CDR3 loop spans 14 amino acids. The CDR3, as DNA: TGTGCCAGTAGTTCGGCTAGCGGGGTAAACATTCAGTACTTC. Translation gives CASSSASGVNIQYF. Full variable domain (rest looked up from reference TRBV19 and TRBJ2-4): DGGITQSPKYLFRKEGQNVTLSCEQNLNHDAMYWYRQDPGQGLRLIYYSQIVNDFQKGDIAEGYSVSREKKESFPLTVTSAQKNPTAFYLCASSSASGVNIQYFGAGTRLSVL.

V and J are TRBV28 and TRBJ1-5; weak D call: TRBD1 (5 bases). The CDR3 sequence is 12 residues long. CDR1 MDHEN and CDR2 SYDVKM come from the germline V gene. Trimming took off 11 bases at V and 4 bases at J, with 12 bases between the two ends. This chain's CDR3 is CAVRTPNQPQHF. The CDR3 DNA reads as TGTGCCGTCCGGACACCGAATCAGCCCCAGCATTTT.

The V call is TRBV6-5, the J call TRBJ2-5; weak D call: TRBD1 (6 bases). Trimming took 7 bases from V and 3 from J, leaving 12 bases between them. Germline values: CDR1 MNHEY, CDR2 SVGAGI. CDR3 length: 13 residues. The CDR3 spells CASTQGLKETQYF. CDR3 DNA: TGTGCCAGCACTCAGGGGCTGAAAGAGACCCAGTACTTC.

J is TRBJ2-7 and V is TRBV28; 7 bases match TRBD1. CDR3 length: 14 amino acids. The junction had 12 bases not matched to a gene; V was cut back by 9 bases and J by 4 bases. In germline, CDR1 is MDHEN, CDR2 SYDVKM. CDR3 in amino acids: CASKPRDSFYEQYF. The CDR3 DNA follows: TGTGCCAGTAAACCCAGGGACAGCTTTTACGAGCAGTACTTC.

CDR3 coding DNA: TGTGCCACCAGTGAAAAGGGGGGGAGGCCCCAGCATTTT. Translated, it gives CATSEKGGRPQHF. The J gene is TRBJ1-5, the V gene TRBV24-1; D may be TRBD1 (6 bases). This CDR3 comprises 13 residues. Germline-derived CDR1 and CDR2 are KGHDR and SFDVKD. Trimming left V 4 bases short and J 9 bases short, with 12 bases between.

The CDR3 DNA reads as TGTGCCAGCAGCAAGTCACGAACTTTCTATGGCTACACCTTC. Protein: CASSKSRTFYGYTF. V and J are TRBV21-1 and TRBJ1-2. TRBV21-1 is assigned pseudogene status. The CDR3 is 14 amino acids.

With regard to this clone: The same CDR3 arises from other DNA sequences in this sample as well. This chain connects TRBV7-2 to TRBJ1-5, with TRBD1 matching over 7 bases. CDR3 length: 15 residues. Trimming at V came to 0 bases and at J to 4 bases, leaving 3 bases not matched to a gene. Germline assignment: CDR1 SGHTA and CDR2 FQGNSA. The CDR3 DNA is TGTGCCAGCAGCTTAGCGGGACAGATAAATCAGCCCCAGCATTTT. It encodes CASSLAGQINQPQHF.

V and J are TRBV5-6 and TRBJ1-4, with a weak D call TRBD1 (6 bases). The CDR3 covers 13 residues. V was cut by 4 bases and J by 7 bases, with 11 bases left in between. The germline V gene encodes CDR1 SGHDT and CDR2 YYEEEE. The CDR3 sequence is CASSQGTGEKLFF. The CDR3 DNA follows: TGTGCCAGCAGCCAGGGGACGGGTGAAAAACTGTTTTTT.

The CDR3 sequence: CASSWGQGVTYEQYF. The CDR3 nucleotides are TGCGCCAGCAGCTGGGGACAGGGGGTCACCTACGAGCAGTACTTC. The chain uses TRBV5-1 and TRBJ2-7, with TRBD1 identical over 11 bases. Looked up from germline, CDR1 is SGHRS and CDR2 is YFSETQ. This CDR3 spans 15 amino acids. With 3 bases clipped from V and 2 bases from J, the junction kept 4 bases outside the gene matches. Full variable domain (outside the CDR3, taken from reference TRBV5-1 and TRBJ2-7): KAGVTQTPRYLIKTRGQQVTLSCSPISGHRSVSWYQQTPGQGLQFLFEYFSETQRNKGNFPGRFSGRQFSNSRSEMNVSTLELGDSALYLCASSWGQGVTYEQYFGPGTRLTVT.

DNA of the CDR3: TGTGCCAGCAGTTCGGAGGGCCCTGAAAAACTGTTTTTT. It translates to CASSSEGPEKLFF. The J gene is TRBJ1-4, the V gene TRBV6-6; D remains unclear. Germline values: CDR1 MNHNY, CDR2 SVGAGI (reference sequence). The CDR3 is 13 amino acids. Trimming stripped 4 bases from V and 7 bases from J, with 10 bases between.

V usage is TRBV9 and J usage is TRBJ2-1; D is perhaps TRBD2 (6 bases). The germline CDR1 and CDR2 sequences are SGDLS and YYNGEE. This CDR3 spans 15 amino acids. V dropped 2 bases and J dropped 2 bases, with 11 bases sitting between them. The CDR3: CASSVGGATYNEQFF. CDR3 sequence (DNA): TGTGCCAGCAGCGTCGGAGGGGCCACCTACAATGAGCAGTTCTTC.

The V call is TRBV7-9, the J call TRBJ1-6; D perhaps matches TRBD1 (6 bases). Between the trimmed V and J ends, which lost 5 bases and 7 bases, there was a span of 21 bases. This CDR3 comprises 17 residues. The germline V gene has CDR1 SEHNR and CDR2 FQNEAQ (reference sequence). Written as DNA, the CDR3 is TGTGCCAGCAGCCCGACCGGGACAAGGGACGCAAATTCACCCCTCCACTTT. Encoded protein: CASSPTGTRDANSPLHF.